This entry lists 32 T cell receptor beta chains sequenced from one sample in a study of T cells in Graves' hyperthyroidism and ophthalmopathy. RNA transcripts provided the source from which TCR beta CDR3 regions were amplified. RT-PCR in the first round (using the HTBI primer set) targeted the TCR CDR3. TCRdb redid the calling of the multiplex PCR reads with MiXCR, one entry per CDR3 protein. Among roughly 740,000 distinct CDR3 sequences listed, 16% were seen once. What was sequenced was blood. These receptors were obtained from a man between 18 and 35 years old with Graves' hyperthyroidism.

Worth noting for this clonotype: A much larger clone sits a single nucleotide away, making a read error possible. The V and J genes are TRBV2 and TRBJ1-1; possibly TRBD1 for D (6 bases). The CDR3 is 13 amino acids. Germline V gene sequence: CDR1 SNHLY, CDR2 FYNNEI. CDR3 protein: CASANRENNEAFF. The DNA of the CDR3 is TGTGCCAGCGCTAACAGGGAAAACAATGAAGCTTTCTTT. Complete variable domain (other parts from reference TRBV2 and TRBJ1-1): EPEVTQTPSHQVTQMGQEVILRCVPISNHLYFYWYRQILGQKVEFLVSFYNNEISEKSEIFDDQFSVERPDGSNFTLKIRSTKLEDSAMYFCASANRENNEAFFGQGTRLTVV.

There are a few counts of this clonotype. J is TRBJ2-1 and V is TRBV5-1; 13 bases map to TRBD2. CDR3 size: 16 residues. Germline trimming cut 3 bases from V and 7 bases from J; bases unmatched to any gene: 7. CDR1 is SGHRS, CDR2 YFSETQ, per germline. The CDR3 region is CASSYSLAGGGNEQFF. CDR3 nucleotides: TGCGCCAGCAGCTATTCACTAGCGGGAGGGGGTAATGAGCAGTTCTTC.

The chain carries TRBV27 and TRBJ1-4; maybe TRBD1 (6 bases). Germline lookup yields CDR1 MNHEY and CDR2 SMNVEV (reference sequence). This CDR3 contains 14 residues. V lost 2 bases and J 7 bases, leaving 11 bases between the germline ends. CDR3 coding DNA: TGTGCCAGCAGTTTAGCGGGGGCCGGTGAAAAACTGTTTTTT. Amino acid sequence: CASSLAGAGEKLFF.

This clonotype was detected a few times. The rearrangement links TRBV5-5 to TRBJ2-1; D might be TRBD2 (6 bases). Trimming removed 2 bases from V and 3 bases from J, with 18 bases in between. Germline CDR1 SGHKS, CDR2 YYEKEE (reference sequence). The CDR3 has 17 residues. CDR3 DNA: TGTGCCAGCAGCTTTGGCTTAAGCGGGTGGGGCTACAATGAGCAGTTCTTC. Protein: CASSFGLSGWGYNEQFF.

This clonotype was counted at least ten times. This chain links TRBV20-1 with TRBJ2-1, with D possibly being TRBD1 (7 bases). The CDR3 has 13 residues. CDR1 and CDR2 (germline): DFQATT, SNEGSKA (reference sequence). Trimming pared 3 bases from V and 4 bases from J, leaving 10 bases between. This CDR3 is CSARRDRYNEQFF. CDR3 DNA: TGCAGTGCTAGGCGGGACAGATACAATGAGCAGTTCTTC.

The sample holds many counts of this clonotype. V is TRBV18 and J is TRBJ1-4; no reliable D call. V was pared by 3 bases and J by 1 base, with 6 bases between. CDR3 length: 14 residues. Per germline, CDR1 KGHSH and CDR2 LQKENI. The CDR3 protein is CASSPPGTNEKLFF. The CDR3 region has the DNA TGTGCCAGCTCACCTCCTGGAACTAATGAAAAACTGTTTTTT.

Many counts were recorded for this clonotype. The chain links TRBV6-1 to TRBJ2-5; D is perhaps TRBD1 or TRBD2 (6 bases each). Germline assignment: CDR1 MNHNS and CDR2 SASEGT. V gave up 4 bases and J gave up 5 bases, with 23 bases separating them. The CDR3 has 17 amino acids. CDR3 protein: CASSGVWGASPSETQYF. CDR3 nucleotides: TGTGCCAGCAGTGGCGTTTGGGGGGCGTCCCCTTCTGAGACCCAGTACTTC.

This clonotype was counted at least ten times. J is TRBJ2-5 and V is TRBV11-2; 8 bases fit TRBD1. Losses at the gene ends were 5 bases for V and 9 bases for J; bases not matched to a gene: 14. The V gene's germline CDR1 is SGHAT and CDR2 FQNNGV. The CDR3 extends over 15 amino acids. The CDR3 DNA follows: TGTGCCAGCAGCCCAGGACAGGGCCGGACGGAGGCCCAGTACTTC. Its translation is CASSPGQGRTEAQYF.

The chain has TRBV10-3 and TRBJ1-3; D might be TRBD1 (5 bases). Germline V gene sequence: CDR1 ENHRY, CDR2 SYGVKD. V shed 0 bases and J shed 4 bases, with 10 bases lying between them. This CDR3 contains 15 residues. The CDR3 DNA is TGTGCCATCAGTGAGTCGGCAGGGAGAGGAAACACCATATATTTT. It yields the protein CAISESAGRGNTIYF.

This clonotype appeared a few times. The chain links TRBV6-1 to TRBJ1-1; no definite D call. Germline V lookup: CDR1 MNHNS, CDR2 SASEGT. The CDR3 runs 15 residues. V gave up 11 bases and J gave up 1 base, with 20 bases separating them. CDR3 bases: TGTGCCGTTGTGGCCCACCTAACCTGGAACACTGAAGCTTTCTTT. Protein sequence: CAVVAHLTWNTEAFF.

The chain links TRBV28 to TRBJ2-1; 8 bases agree with TRBD1. Germline CDR1 MDHEN, CDR2 SYDVKM. V gave up 6 bases and J gave up 8 bases; unmatched junction bases: 12. The CDR3 sequence is 15 residues long. The CDR3 nucleotides are TGTGCCAGCAGCCCTAGGCAGGGGGCGAGAGATGAGCAGTTCTTC. It is translated as CASSPRQGARDEQFF. The full variable domain, its missing parts supplied by reference TRBV28 and TRBJ2-1, is DVKVTQSSRYLVKRTGEKVFLECVQDMDHENMFWYRQDPGLGLRLIYFSYDVKMKEKGDIPEGYSVSREKKERFSLILESASTNQTSMYLCASSPRQGARDEQFFGPGTRLTVL.

This rearrangement joins TRBV19 to TRBJ2-2, with D perhaps TRBD1 (6 bases). The CDR3 spans 14 residues. The germline V and J ends were trimmed by 7 bases and 1 base, with 10 bases remaining between them. CDR1 and CDR2 from the germline V gene are LNHDA and SQIVND (reference sequence). CDR3 loop: CASTGTRNTGELFF. CDR3 DNA sequence: TGTGCCAGTACCGGGACACGGAACACCGGGGAGCTGTTTTTT.

The rearrangement links TRBV13 to TRBJ2-2, with 14 nucleotides matching TRBD2. The germline CDR1 and CDR2 sequences are PRHDT and FYEKMQ (reference sequence). V lost 5 bases and J lost 7; bases outside the gene matches: 12. This CDR3 has 18 residues. The CDR3 sequence: CASSTGLAGEVWNGELFF. CDR3 coding DNA: TGTGCCAGCAGCACGGGACTAGCGGGAGAAGTCTGGAACGGGGAGCTGTTTTTT.

The chain couples TRBV7-2 to TRBJ2-7; D unresolved. The CDR3 covers 14 residues. Germline values: CDR1 SGHTA, CDR2 FQGNSA. The V end was cut by 4 bases, the J end by 5 bases, with 15 bases between. The CDR3 DNA sequence: TGTGCCAGCAGCTCCCCTGGCCGGGCGGACGAGCAGTACTTC. Protein: CASSSPGRADEQYF.

The chain links TRBV6-2 or TRBV6-3 to TRBJ2-1; D gene uncertain. The germline V gene has CDR1 MNHEY and CDR2 SVGEGT. V lost 2 bases and J lost 1, with 15 bases in between. The CDR3 runs 17 residues. CDR3 nucleotides: TGTGCCAGCAGTTACCCTAGGCTCCTAGATTCCTACAATGAGCAGTTCTTC. This sequence encodes CASSYPRLLDSYNEQFF.

This clonotype was seen a few times. The V gene is TRBV19, the J gene TRBJ2-5; 9 bases fit TRBD1. The germline CDR1 and CDR2 sequences are LNHDA and SQIVND (reference sequence). This CDR3 is built from 16 residues. Trimming cost V 1 base and J 0 bases; bases outside gene matches: 3. The CDR3 here is CASSIVGTGYQETQYF. The CDR3 DNA sequence: TGTGCCAGTAGTATAGTTGGGACAGGGTACCAAGAGACCCAGTACTTC.

This clonotype was seen ten or more times. This chain connects TRBV10-3 to TRBJ2-5; D ambiguous. V lost 3 bases and J 5 bases, leaving 13 bases between the germline ends. This CDR3 has 14 amino acids. The V gene's germline CDR1 is ENHRY and CDR2 SYGVKD. In DNA, the CDR3 is TGTGCCATCAGTGAAAGTCGAGTGGGGGAGACCCAGTACTTC. Translating gives CAISESRVGETQYF.

This clonotype showed up many times. J is TRBJ2-7 and V is TRBV28, with 8 bases fitting TRBD1. This CDR3 comprises 13 residues. V was pared by 8 bases and J by 3 bases, with 6 bases of the junction left unmatched. CDR1 and CDR2 from the germline V gene are MDHEN and SYDVKM. CDR3 residues: CASDSQGGYEQYF. The CDR3 nucleotides read TGTGCCAGCGACTCACAGGGGGGCTACGAGCAGTACTTC.

As to this clonotype: The junction and the germline gene differ at one end; a read error may be behind it. The rearrangement joins TRBV20-1 to TRBJ2-1; perhaps TRBD2 as D (5 bases). The CDR3 length is 15 residues. The germline V gene has CDR1 DFQATT and CDR2 SNEGSKA (reference sequence). This chain's CDR3 is CSAGDQALASNEQFF. The CDR3 coding sequence is TGCAGTGCTGGAGATCAGGCGCTAGCAAGCAATGAGCAGTTCTTC.

The chain recombines TRBV20-1 with TRBJ1-2, with TRBD1 as a possible D gene (6 bases). CDR3 length: 17 residues. The V gene lost 0 bases and the J gene lost 6 bases, with 23 bases spanning the gap. CDR1 is DFQATT and CDR2 is SNEGSKA in the germline V gene (reference sequence). CDR3 residues: CSARDPRQSGTFDGYTF. CDR3 DNA sequence: TGCAGTGCTAGAGACCCTCGGCAATCCGGGACATTTGATGGCTACACCTTC.

The sample holds a few counts of this clonotype. The chain recombines TRBV5-1 with TRBJ2-6; either TRBD1 or TRBD2 may supply D (5 bases each). V lost 4 bases and J lost 0, with 14 bases in between. This CDR3 spans 17 amino acids. Germline lookup yields CDR1 SGHRS and CDR2 YFSETQ. For the CDR3, the DNA is TGCGCCAGCAGCCCGGGACGGACGAGCTCTGGGGCCAACGTCCTGACTTTC. Protein product: CASSPGRTSSGANVLTF. The variable domain in full, with the rest retrieved from reference TRBV5-1 and TRBJ2-6, is KAGVTQTPRYLIKTRGQQVTLSCSPISGHRSVSWYQQTPGQGLQFLFEYFSETQRNKGNFPGRFSGRQFSNSRSEMNVSTLELGDSALYLCASSPGRTSSGANVLTFGAGSRLTVL.

This clonotype was recorded a few times. The J gene is TRBJ1-6, the V gene TRBV2; D gene uncertain. The V gene's germline CDR1 is SNHLY and CDR2 FYNNEI. V was clipped by 3 bases and J by 8 bases, with 17 bases between them. This CDR3 has 16 residues. The CDR3 here is CASSDSPTIYYSPLHF. The CDR3 nucleotides read TGTGCCAGCAGTGATTCCCCGACAATTTATTATTCACCCCTCCACTTT.

The table lists this clonotype with many counts. The chain is built from TRBV6-5 and TRBJ1-5; maybe TRBD1 (6 bases). The germline V gene has CDR1 MNHEY and CDR2 SVGAGI. The CDR3 totals 16 residues. V was shortened by 0 bases and J by 1 base, with 10 bases between the two germline ends. The CDR3 loop is CASSYSARGSNQPQHF. Here the CDR3 DNA reads TGTGCCAGCAGTTACTCGGCCAGGGGCAGCAATCAGCCCCAGCATTTT.

The chain joins TRBV12-3 or TRBV12-4 to TRBJ2-2, with 9 nucleotides matching TRBD2. This CDR3 is built from 16 residues. The V gene end was trimmed by 2 bases and the J gene end by 4 bases; junction bases not matched to a gene: 5. The CDR3 reads CASSLRTSAFTGELFF. DNA for the CDR3: TGTGCCAGCAGTTTACGGACTAGCGCTTTCACCGGGGAGCTGTTTTTT.

The V call is TRBV2, the J call TRBJ2-3; TRBD1 might be the D (5 bases). Germline CDR1 and CDR2: SNHLY and FYNNEI. Trimming stripped 5 bases from V and 6 bases from J, with 15 bases between. The CDR3 extends over 14 amino acids. The DNA for the CDR3 is TGTGCCAGCAGTCTCCAGGGTTCCGATGATACGCAGTATTTT. Amino acid sequence: CASSLQGSDDTQYF.

Many counts were recorded for this clonotype. The chain joins TRBV2 to TRBJ1-5; D call uncertain. The CDR3 sequence is 14 residues long. Germline V gives CDR1 SNHLY, CDR2 FYNNEI. Trimming pared 3 bases from V and 0 bases from J, leaving 6 bases between. CDR3 sequence (DNA): TGTGCCAGCAGTGAGAAGGGTAGCAATCAGCCCCAGCATTTT. Protein product: CASSEKGSNQPQHF.

This clonotype was recorded at least ten times. The chain uses TRBV12-3 or TRBV12-4 and TRBJ2-5; tentative D call: TRBD2 (6 bases). The V end lost 6 bases, the J end lost 2 bases, and 10 bases lay between the germline ends. The CDR3 loop spans 13 amino acids. The CDR3 DNA is TGTGCCAGCAGGTTTAGCGGACAAGAGACCCAGTACTTC. The encoded protein is CASRFSGQETQYF.

The chain combines TRBV30 with TRBJ1-1, with TRBD1 as a possible D gene (5 bases). V shed 6 bases and J shed 0 bases, with 11 bases lying between them. CDR1 and CDR2 (germline): GTSNPN, SVGIG (reference sequence). The CDR3 is 13 amino acids. Here the CDR3 reads CACSRGMNTEAFF. The CDR3 bases are TGTGCCTGCTCTAGGGGAATGAACACTGAAGCTTTCTTT.

V gene TRBV28 combines with J gene TRBJ2-1; 12 positions agree with TRBD2. Germline V gene sequence: CDR1 MDHEN, CDR2 SYDVKM. J gave up 5 bases and V 3 bases, and 17 bases lay outside the gene matches. The CDR3 runs 20 residues. The chain's CDR3 is CASSFHPGLAGKYDDNEQFF. CDR3 bases: TGTGCCAGCAGTTTTCACCCCGGACTAGCGGGAAAGTATGATGACAATGAGCAGTTCTTC.

The gene calls are TRBV6-2 or TRBV6-3 and TRBJ1-5, with 7 nucleotides matching TRBD1. Germline V gives CDR1 MNHEY, CDR2 SVGEGT. The trim removed 6 bases at V and 7 bases at J, leaving 6 bases unmatched. This CDR3 has 13 residues. The CDR3 sequence is CASRQGSKQPQHF. CDR3 coding DNA: TGTGCCAGCAGACAGGGGAGTAAGCAGCCCCAGCATTTT.

This clonotype was seen many times. The chain joins TRBV28 to TRBJ2-1; tentatively, D is TRBD1 (5 bases). V was pared by 6 bases and J by 5 bases, with 14 bases between. The CDR3 totals 14 residues. CDR1 and CDR2 from the germline V gene are MDHEN and SYDVKM. In nucleotides, the CDR3 is TGTGCCAGCAGCCTAAGGGGCCGCGACAATGAGCAGTTCTTC. It codes for CASSLRGRDNEQFF.

This clonotype was observed at least ten times. The chain uses TRBV12-3 or TRBV12-4 and TRBJ2-3; D is unclear. The CDR3 extends over 10 amino acids. Between the trimmed V and J ends, which lost 10 bases and 3 bases, there was a span of 5 bases. This chain's CDR3 is CATTTDTQYF. The CDR3, as DNA: TGTGCCACCACAACAGATACGCAGTATTTT.